The 9 T cell receptor beta chains in this list originate from one sample, sequenced in a study of cytomegalovirus exposure and HLA in healthy donors. Amplification used 60 Vbeta primers and 13 Jbeta primers. Sequenced by immunoSEQ multiplex PCR; TCRdb stores in-frame clones only, minus some. The sample's table shows approximately 71,000 clones. The specimen was PBMCs. These receptors were obtained from a female donor in good health and CMV-seropositive.

The rearrangement uses TRBV18 and TRBJ2-7, with a possible D match to TRBD2 (6 bases). This CDR3 spans 15 amino acids. Germline V gives CDR1 KGHSH, CDR2 LQKENI. V lost 0 bases, J lost 3 bases, and 12 bases lay in between. The CDR3 reads CASSPPWDGGYEQYF. CDR3 DNA sequence: TGTGCCAGCTCACCACCTTGGGACGGGGGCTACGAGCAGTACTTC.

V is TRBV6-5 and J is TRBJ2-7; 10 bases are shared with TRBD1. CDR1 is MNHEY, CDR2 SVGAGI, per germline. The junction had 0 bases not matched to a gene; V was cut back by 2 bases and J by 2 bases. The CDR3 runs to 14 residues. CDR3 DNA sequence: TGTGCCAGCAGTTACGGGACAGGGGCCTACGAGCAGTACTTC. This encodes CASSYGTGAYEQYF.

The chain couples TRBV6-6 to TRBJ2-7, with D uncertain. The V and J ends lost 7 bases and 5 bases respectively, with 18 bases between them. Germline loops: CDR1 MNHNY, CDR2 SVGAGI (reference sequence). CDR3 length equals 14 residues. CDR3 sequence reads: CASTSHTKSDEQYF. CDR3 coding DNA: TGTGCCAGCACCTCCCACACGAAGTCCGACGAGCAGTACTTC.

As regards this clone: At one of its ends the junction is not consistent with the germline gene, which may arise from a read error. The V and J genes are TRBV20-1 and TRBJ1-1; no firm D call. Looked up from germline, CDR1 is DFQATT and CDR2 is SNEGSKA (reference sequence). The CDR3 is made up of 10 amino acids. The CDR3 here is CSARDSSLLF. The CDR3 nucleotides are TGCAGTGCTAGAGATAGCTCATTGCTGTTT.

V gene TRBV21-1 combines with J gene TRBJ2-5; the DNA was not compared with TRBD1, the D call given in the table. TRBV21-1 is given as a pseudogene. CDR3 size: 13 residues. The CDR3 coding sequence is TGTGCCAGCAGCGGGACAGACCAAGAGACCCAGTACTTC. It translates to CASSGTDQETQYF.

The V call is TRBV13, the J call TRBJ2-5; maybe TRBD1 (6 bases). The end of the DNA is better explained by TRBJ2-7, so the J call may be wrong. CDR3 length equals 14 residues. Germline V gene lookup returns CDR1 PRHDT and CDR2 FYEKMQ (reference sequence). The DNA of the CDR3 is TGTGCCAGCAGCCCCCGGACAGATTCCTACGAGCAGTACTTC. It yields the protein CASSPRTDSYEQYF.

The chain has TRBV19 and TRBJ2-7, with a weak D call TRBD2 (5 bases). Per germline, CDR1 LNHDA and CDR2 SQIVND (reference sequence). CDR3 length: 13 residues. Trimming removed 3 bases at V and 3 bases at J, with 9 bases between. The CDR3 is CASSIVGVYEQYF. The CDR3 DNA reads as TGTGCCAGTAGTATCGTGGGAGTCTACGAGCAGTACTTC.

This chain joins TRBV7-7 and TRBJ2-5, with D tentatively TRBD1 (5 bases). The germline CDR1 and CDR2 sequences are SSHAT and FNYEAQ (reference sequence). This CDR3 comprises 11 residues. The chain's CDR3 is CAIRDNETQYF. In nucleotides, the CDR3 is TGTGCTATCAGGGATAACGAGACCCAGTACTTC. Full variable domain (rest looked up from reference TRBV7-7 and TRBJ2-5): GAGVSQSPRYKVTKRGQDVTLRCDPISSHATLYWYQQALGQGPEFLTYFNYEAQPDKSGLPSDRFSAERPEGSISTLTIQRTEQRDSAMYRCAIRDNETQYFGPGTRLLVL.

J is TRBJ2-1 and V is TRBV6-1; D unresolved. V was trimmed by 7 bases and J by 6 bases, leaving 10 bases between them. Germline loops: CDR1 MNHNS, CDR2 SASEGT. The CDR3 is made up of 12 amino acids. CDR3 in amino acids: CASTARVNEQFF. CDR3 bases: TGTGCCAGCACCGCTAGAGTCAATGAGCAGTTCTTC.